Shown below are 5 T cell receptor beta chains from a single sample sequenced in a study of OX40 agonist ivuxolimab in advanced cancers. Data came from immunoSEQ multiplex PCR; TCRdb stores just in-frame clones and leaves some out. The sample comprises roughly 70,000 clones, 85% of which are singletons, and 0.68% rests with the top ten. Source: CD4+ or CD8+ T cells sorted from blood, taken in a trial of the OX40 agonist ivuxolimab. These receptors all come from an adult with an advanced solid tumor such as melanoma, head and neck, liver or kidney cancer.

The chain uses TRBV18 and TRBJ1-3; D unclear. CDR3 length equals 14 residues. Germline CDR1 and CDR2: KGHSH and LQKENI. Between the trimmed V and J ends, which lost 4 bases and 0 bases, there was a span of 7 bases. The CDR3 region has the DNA TGTGCCAGCTCACTCGGGGTCTCTGGAAACACCATATATTTT. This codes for CASSLGVSGNTIYF.

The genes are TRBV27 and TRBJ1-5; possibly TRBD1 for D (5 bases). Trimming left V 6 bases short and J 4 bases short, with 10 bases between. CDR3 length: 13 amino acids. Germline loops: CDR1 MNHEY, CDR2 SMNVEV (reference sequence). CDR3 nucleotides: TGTGCCAGCAGACCCGGGGGAAATCAGCCCCAGCATTTT. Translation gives CASRPGGNQPQHF.

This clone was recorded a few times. The CDR3 here is CASSPTTGNNEQFF. CDR3 DNA sequence: TGTGCCAGCAGCCCTACGACAGGGAACAATGAGCAGTTCTTC. The genes are TRBV27 and TRBJ2-1; 7 bases map to TRBD1. The CDR3 is 14 amino acids. Germline V lookup: CDR1 MNHEY, CDR2 SMNVEV (reference sequence). The trim removed 6 bases at V and 5 bases at J, leaving 7 bases unmatched.

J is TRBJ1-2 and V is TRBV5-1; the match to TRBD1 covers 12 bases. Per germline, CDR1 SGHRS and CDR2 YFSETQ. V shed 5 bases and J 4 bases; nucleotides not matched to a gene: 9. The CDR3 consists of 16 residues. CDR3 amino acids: CASSSTRDRGPYGYTF. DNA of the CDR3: TGCGCCAGCAGTTCGACCCGGGACAGGGGGCCCTATGGCTACACCTTC.

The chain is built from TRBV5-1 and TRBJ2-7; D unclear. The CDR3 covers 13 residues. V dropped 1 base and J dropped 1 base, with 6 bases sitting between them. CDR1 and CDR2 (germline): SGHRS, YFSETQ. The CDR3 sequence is CASSLTTSYEQYF. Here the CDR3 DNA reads TGCGCCAGCAGCTTGACCACTTCCTACGAGCAGTACTTC.